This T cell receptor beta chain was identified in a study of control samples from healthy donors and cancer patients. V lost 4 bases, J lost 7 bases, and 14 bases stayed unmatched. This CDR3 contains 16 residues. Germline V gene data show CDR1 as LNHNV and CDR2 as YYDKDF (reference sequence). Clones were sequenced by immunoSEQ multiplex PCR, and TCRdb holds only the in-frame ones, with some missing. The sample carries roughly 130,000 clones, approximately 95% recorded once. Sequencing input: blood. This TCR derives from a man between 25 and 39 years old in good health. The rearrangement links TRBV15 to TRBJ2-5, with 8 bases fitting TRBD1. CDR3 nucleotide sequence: TGTGCCACCAGCACCCCCGAGACAGGGGAGGTGGGGACCCAGTACTTC. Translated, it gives CATSTPETGEVGTQYF.